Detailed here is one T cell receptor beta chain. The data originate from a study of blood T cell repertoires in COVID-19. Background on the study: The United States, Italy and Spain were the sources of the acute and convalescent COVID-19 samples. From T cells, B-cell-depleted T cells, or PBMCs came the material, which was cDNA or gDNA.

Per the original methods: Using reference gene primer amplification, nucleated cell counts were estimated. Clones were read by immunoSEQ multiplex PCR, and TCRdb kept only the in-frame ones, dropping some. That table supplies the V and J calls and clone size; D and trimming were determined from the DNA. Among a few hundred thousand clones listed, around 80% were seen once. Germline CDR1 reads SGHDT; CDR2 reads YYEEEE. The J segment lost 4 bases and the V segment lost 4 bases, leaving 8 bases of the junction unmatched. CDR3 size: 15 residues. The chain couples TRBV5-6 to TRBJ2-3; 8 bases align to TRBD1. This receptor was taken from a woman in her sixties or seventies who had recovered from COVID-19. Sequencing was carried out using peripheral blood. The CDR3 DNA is TGTGCCAGCAGCCCCAGGACAGGGACGCCAGATACGCAGTATTTT. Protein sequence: CASSPRTGTPDTQYF. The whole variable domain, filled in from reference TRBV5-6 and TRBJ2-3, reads DAGVTQSPTHLIKTRGQQVTLRCSPKSGHDTVSWYQQALGQGPQFIFQYYEEEERQRGNFPDRFSGHQFPNYSSELNVNALLLGDSALYLCASSPRTGTPDTQYFGPGTRLTVL.